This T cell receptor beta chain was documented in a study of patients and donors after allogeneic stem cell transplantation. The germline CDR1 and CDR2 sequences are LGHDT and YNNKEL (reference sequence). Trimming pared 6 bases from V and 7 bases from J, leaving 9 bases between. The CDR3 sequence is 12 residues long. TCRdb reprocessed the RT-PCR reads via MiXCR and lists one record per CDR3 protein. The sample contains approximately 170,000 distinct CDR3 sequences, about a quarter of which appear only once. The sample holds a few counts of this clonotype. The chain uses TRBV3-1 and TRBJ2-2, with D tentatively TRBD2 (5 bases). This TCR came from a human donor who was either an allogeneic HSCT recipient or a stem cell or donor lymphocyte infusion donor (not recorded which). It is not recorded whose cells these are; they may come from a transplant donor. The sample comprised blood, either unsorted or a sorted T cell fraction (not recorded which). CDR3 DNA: TGTGCCAGCAGTCGAGGAGGCGGGGAGCTGTTTTTT. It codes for CASSRGGGELFF.